This TCR beta chain was identified during a study of blood T cell repertoires in COVID-19. Overall study: Italy, Spain and the United States were the sources of the convalescent and acute COVID-19 samples. Sources were T cells, B-cell-depleted T cells, or PBMCs; the material itself was cDNA or gDNA.

The assay was immunoSEQ multiplex PCR, and TCRdb's table has in-frame clones only and misses some. This repertoire shows around 270,000 clones, around 86% found once; its top ten account for approximately 9.8%. Germline values: CDR1 LNHDA, CDR2 SQIVND (reference sequence). CDR3 size: 22 residues. V dropped 10 bases and J dropped 3; count of bases not matched to a gene: 33. The J gene is TRBJ1-3, the V gene TRBV19; 7 bases map to TRBD1. This TCR was sampled from a man aged 35-49 years who had recovered from COVID-19. Sequences were obtained from peripheral blood. The CDR3 bases are TGTGCCACCCTCGAACACCCAGCGAGACAGGGTGTACCCGGGGCGATTGGAAACACCATATATTTT. Its translation: CATLEHPARQGVPGAIGNTIYF.